The clone carrying this TCR beta chain showed up many times. The antigen remains undetermined. The data were taken from a study of T cells in Graves' hyperthyroidism and ophthalmopathy. Study conclusions and caveats: Ophthalmopathy was distinguished from stable hyperthyroidism by 13 V-J signatures. Most expanded thyroid clonotypes above 0.001 also appeared in blood.

Amplification of TCR beta CDR3 regions used RNA as the template. TCR CDR3 underwent first-round RT-PCR with the HTBI primer set. TCRdb ran MiXCR on the multiplex PCR reads and lists one entry per CDR3 protein. The sample holds about 640,000 distinct CDR3 sequences, about a fifth seen once. The germline V gene has CDR1 MDHEN and CDR2 SYDVKM. The CDR3 runs 15 residues. Trimming removed 2 bases from V and 7 bases from J; junction bases left unmatched: 9. The sequencing sample was made of blood. This TCR derives from a man younger than 40 with Graves' ophthalmopathy. The V gene is TRBV28, the J gene TRBJ2-3, with TRBD1 identical over 7 bases. This CDR3 reads CASSLDRAPIYTQYF. The DNA of the CDR3 is TGTGCCAGCAGTTTAGACAGGGCCCCGATTTATACGCAGTATTTT.